Below are 2 T cell receptor beta chains sequenced from a single sample in a study of shared clonotypes between healthy human individuals. Sequencing was performed with immunoSEQ multiplex PCR; in TCRdb, only in-frame clones are kept and a portion is missing. The sample has over a million clones, 75% seen once; the top ten hold over 1.3%. Sequenced: memory CD4+ T cells sorted from blood. Subset given: CD45RA-negative fraction. Receptors were obtained from a man younger than 35 in good health.

The chain uses TRBV27 and TRBJ2-7, with 7 bases lining up with TRBD1. Germline CDR1 MNHEY, CDR2 SMNVEV (reference sequence). CDR3 length equals 12 residues. Trimming took 6 bases from V and 3 from J; bases not matched to a gene: 2. DNA for the CDR3: TGTGCCAGCAGACAGGGGATCTACGAGCAGTACTTC. Translating it yields CASRQGIYEQYF.

The rearrangement links TRBV7-9 to TRBJ1-1; the D is unclear. The length of the CDR3 is 17 residues. Trimming removed 2 bases at V and 1 base at J, with 17 bases between. From germline, CDR1 is SEHNR and CDR2 FQNEAQ (reference sequence). The CDR3 loop is CASSLSVLGQTNTEAFF. In nucleotides, the CDR3 is TGTGCCAGCAGCTTATCTGTTCTTGGGCAGACGAACACTGAAGCTTTCTTT.